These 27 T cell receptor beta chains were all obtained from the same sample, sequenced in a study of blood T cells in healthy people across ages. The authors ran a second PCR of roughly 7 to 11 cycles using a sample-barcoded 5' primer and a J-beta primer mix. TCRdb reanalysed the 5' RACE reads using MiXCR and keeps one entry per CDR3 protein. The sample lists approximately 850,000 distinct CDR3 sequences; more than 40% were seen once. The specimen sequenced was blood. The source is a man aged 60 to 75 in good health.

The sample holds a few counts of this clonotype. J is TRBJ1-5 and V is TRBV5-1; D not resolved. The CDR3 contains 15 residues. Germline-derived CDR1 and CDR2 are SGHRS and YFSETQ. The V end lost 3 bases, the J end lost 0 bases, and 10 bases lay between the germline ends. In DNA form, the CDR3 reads TGCGCCAGCAGCTCGGACGGTTATAGCAATCAGCCCCAGCATTTT. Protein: CASSSDGYSNQPQHF.

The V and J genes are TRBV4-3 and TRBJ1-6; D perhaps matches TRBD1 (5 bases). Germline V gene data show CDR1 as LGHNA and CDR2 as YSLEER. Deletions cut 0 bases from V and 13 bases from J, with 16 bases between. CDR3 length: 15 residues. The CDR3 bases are TGCGCCAGCAGCCAAGATGGGGGACGGACGATGCCCCTCCACTTT. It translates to CASSQDGGRTMPLHF.

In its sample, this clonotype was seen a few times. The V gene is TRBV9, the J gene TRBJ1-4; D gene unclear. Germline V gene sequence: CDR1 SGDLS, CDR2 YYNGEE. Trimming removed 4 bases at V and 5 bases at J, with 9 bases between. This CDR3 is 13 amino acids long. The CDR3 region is CASSPDENEKLFF. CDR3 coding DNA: TGTGCCAGCAGCCCTGACGAGAATGAAAAACTGTTTTTT.

The CDR3 sequence: CAWSVLSGGETQYF. As DNA, the CDR3 is TGTGCCTGGAGTGTACTAAGCGGGGGGGAGACCCAGTACTTC. The rearrangement links TRBV30 to TRBJ2-5, with 9 bases matching TRBD2. Trimming cost V 0 bases and J 5 bases; bases outside gene matches: 4. This CDR3 has 14 amino acids. CDR1 is GTSNPN and CDR2 is SVGIG in the germline V gene (reference sequence).

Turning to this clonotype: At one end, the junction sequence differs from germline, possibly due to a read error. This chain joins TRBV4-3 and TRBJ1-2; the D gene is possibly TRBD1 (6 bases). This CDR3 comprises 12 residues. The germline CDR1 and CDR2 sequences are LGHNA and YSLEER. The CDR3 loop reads CTSGGGSYGYTF. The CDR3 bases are TGCACCAGCGGCGGGGGCTCCTATGGCTACACCTTC.

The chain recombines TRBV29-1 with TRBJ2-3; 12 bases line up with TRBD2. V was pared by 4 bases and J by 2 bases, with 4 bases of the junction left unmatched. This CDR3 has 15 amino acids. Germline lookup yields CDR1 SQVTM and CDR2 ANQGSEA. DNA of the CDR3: TGCAGCGTTGGGACTAGCGGGATAAACACAGATACGCAGTATTTT. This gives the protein CSVGTSGINTDTQYF.

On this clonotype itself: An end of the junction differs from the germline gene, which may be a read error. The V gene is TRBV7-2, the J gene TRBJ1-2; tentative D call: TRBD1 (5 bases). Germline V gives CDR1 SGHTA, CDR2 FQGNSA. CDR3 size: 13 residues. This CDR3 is CASSPGGNCGYTF. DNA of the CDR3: TGTGCCAGCAGCCCGGGGGGGAACTGTGGCTACACTTTC.

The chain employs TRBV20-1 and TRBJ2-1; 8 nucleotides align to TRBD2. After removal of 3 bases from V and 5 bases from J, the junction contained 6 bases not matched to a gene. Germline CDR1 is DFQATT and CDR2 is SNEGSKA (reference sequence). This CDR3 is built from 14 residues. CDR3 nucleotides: TGCAGTGCTAGTCGACTAGCGAGTGACAATGAGCAGTTCTTC. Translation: CSASRLASDNEQFF.

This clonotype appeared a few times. The chain's CDR3 is CASSQAAGPLGAQHF. The CDR3 DNA sequence: TGCGCCAGCAGCCAAGCCGCCGGGCCCCTCGGGGCCCAGCATTTT. The V gene is TRBV4-3, the J gene TRBJ1-5; the D is unclear. Germline loops: CDR1 LGHNA, CDR2 YSLEER. The CDR3 is 15 amino acids. Trimming cost V 1 base and J 11 bases, with 18 bases left between them.

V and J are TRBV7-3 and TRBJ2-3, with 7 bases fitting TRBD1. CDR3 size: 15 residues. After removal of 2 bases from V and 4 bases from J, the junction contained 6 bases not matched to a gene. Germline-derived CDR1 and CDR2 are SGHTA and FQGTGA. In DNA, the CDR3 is TGTGCCAGCAGCTTACAGCAGGGGGTTGCAGATACGCAGTATTTT. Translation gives CASSLQQGVADTQYF.

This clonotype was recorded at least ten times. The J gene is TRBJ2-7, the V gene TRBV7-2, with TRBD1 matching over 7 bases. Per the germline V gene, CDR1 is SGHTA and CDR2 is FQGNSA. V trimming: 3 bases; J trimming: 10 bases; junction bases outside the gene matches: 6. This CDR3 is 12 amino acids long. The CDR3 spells CASSFRDRDQYF. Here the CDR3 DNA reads TGTGCCAGCAGCTTCCGGGACAGAGATCAGTACTTC.

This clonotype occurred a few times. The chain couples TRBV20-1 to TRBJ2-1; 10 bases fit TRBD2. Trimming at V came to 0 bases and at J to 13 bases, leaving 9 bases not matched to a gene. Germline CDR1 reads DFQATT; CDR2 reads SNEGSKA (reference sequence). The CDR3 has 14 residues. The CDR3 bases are TGCAGTGCTAGAGAACAGCGGGGGGGCGGCACCCAGTTCTTC. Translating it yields CSAREQRGGGTQFF.

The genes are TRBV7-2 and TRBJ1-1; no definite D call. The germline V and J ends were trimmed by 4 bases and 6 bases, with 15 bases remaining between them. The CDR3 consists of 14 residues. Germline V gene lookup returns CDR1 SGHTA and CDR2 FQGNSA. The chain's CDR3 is CASSSEVGIAEAFF. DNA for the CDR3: TGTGCCAGCAGCTCCGAGGTTGGGATCGCTGAAGCTTTCTTT.

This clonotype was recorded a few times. CDR3 sequence (DNA): TGTGCCAGCAGTCAGGGGGGACAGATCTATGGCTACACCTTC. Translation: CASSQGGQIYGYTF. V gene TRBV28 combines with J gene TRBJ1-2; TRBD1 matches 7 bases. V was pared by 5 bases and J by 4 bases, with 7 bases of the junction left unmatched. Germline-derived CDR1 and CDR2 are MDHEN and SYDVKM. The CDR3 contains 14 residues.

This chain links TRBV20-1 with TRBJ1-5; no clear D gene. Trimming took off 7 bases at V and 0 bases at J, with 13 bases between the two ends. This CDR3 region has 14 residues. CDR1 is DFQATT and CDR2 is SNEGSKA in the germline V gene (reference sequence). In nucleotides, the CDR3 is TGCAGTGTCTCGGCTACTTATAGCAATCAGCCCCAGCATTTT. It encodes CSVSATYSNQPQHF.

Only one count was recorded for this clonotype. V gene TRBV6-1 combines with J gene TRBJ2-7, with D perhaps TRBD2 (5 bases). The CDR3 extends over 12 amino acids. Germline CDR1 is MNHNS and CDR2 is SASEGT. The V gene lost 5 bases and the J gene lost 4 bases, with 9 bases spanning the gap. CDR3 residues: CASSRDWYEQYF. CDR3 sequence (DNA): TGTGCCAGCAGTCGGGATTGGTACGAGCAGTACTTC.

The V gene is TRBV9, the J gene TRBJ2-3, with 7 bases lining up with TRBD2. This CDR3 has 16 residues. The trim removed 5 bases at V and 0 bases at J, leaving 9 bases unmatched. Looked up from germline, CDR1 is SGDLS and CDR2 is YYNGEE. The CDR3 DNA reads TGTGCCAGCAGTGAAGGGACTAACCCTAGCACAGATACGCAGTATTTT. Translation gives CASSEGTNPSTDTQYF.

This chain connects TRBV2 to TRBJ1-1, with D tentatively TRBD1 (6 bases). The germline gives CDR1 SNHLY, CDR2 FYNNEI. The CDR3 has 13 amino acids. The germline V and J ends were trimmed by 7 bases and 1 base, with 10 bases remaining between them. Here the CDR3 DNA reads TGTGCCAGCACCCTGACAGGGAACACTGAAGCTTTCTTT. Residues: CASTLTGNTEAFF.

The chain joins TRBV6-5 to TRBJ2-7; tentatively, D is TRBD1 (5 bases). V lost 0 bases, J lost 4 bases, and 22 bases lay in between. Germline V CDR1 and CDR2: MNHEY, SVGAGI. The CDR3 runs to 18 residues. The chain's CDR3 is CASSYSSRVKLRRYEQYF. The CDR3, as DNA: TGTGCCAGCAGTTACTCGAGCAGGGTTAAACTAAGGCGTTACGAGCAGTACTTC.

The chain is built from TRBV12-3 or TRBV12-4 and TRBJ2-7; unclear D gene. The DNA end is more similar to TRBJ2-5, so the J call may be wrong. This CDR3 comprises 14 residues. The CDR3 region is CASSLVGDVWTQYF. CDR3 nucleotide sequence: TGTGCCAGCAGTTTAGTGGGTGATGTATGGACCCAGTACTTC.

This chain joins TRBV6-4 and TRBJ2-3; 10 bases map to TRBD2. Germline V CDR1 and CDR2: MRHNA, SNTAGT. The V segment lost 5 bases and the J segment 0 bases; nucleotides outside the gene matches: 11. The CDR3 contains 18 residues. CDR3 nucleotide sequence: TGTGCCAGCAGTAAAACTAGCGGGATCCTCGGCAGCACAGATACGCAGTATTTT. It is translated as CASSKTSGILGSTDTQYF.

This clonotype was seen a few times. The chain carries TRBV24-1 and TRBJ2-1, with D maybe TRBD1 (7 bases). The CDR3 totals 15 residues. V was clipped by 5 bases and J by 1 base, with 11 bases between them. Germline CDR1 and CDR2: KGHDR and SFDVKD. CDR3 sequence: CATSAGGISYNEQFF. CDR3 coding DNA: TGTGCCACCAGTGCAGGGGGGATTTCCTACAATGAGCAGTTCTTC.

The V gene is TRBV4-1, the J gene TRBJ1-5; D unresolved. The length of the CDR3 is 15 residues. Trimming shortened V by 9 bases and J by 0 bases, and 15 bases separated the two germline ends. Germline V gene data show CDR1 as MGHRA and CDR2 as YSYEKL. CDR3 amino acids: CASRPAQYSNQPQHF. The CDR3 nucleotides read TGCGCCAGTCGTCCGGCCCAATATAGCAATCAGCCCCAGCATTTT.

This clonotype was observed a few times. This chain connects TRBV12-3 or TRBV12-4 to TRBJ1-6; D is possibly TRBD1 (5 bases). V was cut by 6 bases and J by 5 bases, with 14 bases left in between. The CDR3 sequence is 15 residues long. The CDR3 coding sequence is TGTGCCAGCAGCTCCCGGGACGGTAATAATTCACCCCTCCACTTT. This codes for CASSSRDGNNSPLHF.

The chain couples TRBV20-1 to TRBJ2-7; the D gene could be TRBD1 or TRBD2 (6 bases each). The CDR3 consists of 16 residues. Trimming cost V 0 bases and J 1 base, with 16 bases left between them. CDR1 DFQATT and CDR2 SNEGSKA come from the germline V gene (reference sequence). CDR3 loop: CSARDEGRRGSYEQYF. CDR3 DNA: TGCAGTGCTAGAGATGAGGGCCGGAGGGGGTCCTACGAGCAGTACTTC.

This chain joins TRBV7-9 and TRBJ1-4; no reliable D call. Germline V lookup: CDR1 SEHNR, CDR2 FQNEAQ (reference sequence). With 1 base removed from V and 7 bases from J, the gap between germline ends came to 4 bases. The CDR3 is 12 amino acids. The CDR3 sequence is CASSLGVEKLFF. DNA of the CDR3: TGTGCCAGCAGCTTAGGAGTTGAAAAACTGTTTTTT.

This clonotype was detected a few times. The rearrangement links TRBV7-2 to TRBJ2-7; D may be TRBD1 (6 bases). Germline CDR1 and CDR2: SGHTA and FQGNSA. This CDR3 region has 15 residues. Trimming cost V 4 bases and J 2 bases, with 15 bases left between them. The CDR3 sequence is CASSWPQGPTYEQYF. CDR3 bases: TGTGCCAGCAGCTGGCCTCAGGGGCCAACCTACGAGCAGTACTTC.